These T cell receptor beta chains were read from a single sample in a study of T cell repertoires in cytomegalovirus infection. Their target antigens are unknown. One entry per CDR3 protein results from TCRdb running MiXCR on the reads. The sample carries about 46,000 distinct CDR3 sequences, around 18% recorded once. This sample comprised CD8+ T cells from cultured PBMCs, obtained from culture after CMV antigen stimulation. Source of these receptors: a human donor in good health (CMV status not recorded). Some clones in this sample may be carry-over from other donors' samples. The CDR3 runs from the conserved cysteine through the conserved F or W. The order of the fields is V gene, D gene, clone size, J gene, CDR3 DNA, CDR3 protein. A D gene is named only where the DNA matches it firmly. Only some rows state a clone size, as once, few, many or a class for expanded clones.

TRBV9,TRBD2,NA,TRBJ2-7,TGTGCCAGCAGCGTAGGGGGCGGGGGGCCGAACGAGCAGTACTTC,CASSVGGGGPNEQYF
TRBV5-1,NA,many,TRBJ1-5,TGCGCCAGCAGCTTGGGAGGGGGGCGCGGTCAGCCCCAGCATTTT,CASSLGGGRGQPQHF
TRBV6-6,TRBD2,NA,TRBJ2-2,TGTGCCAGCAGACCCCAAGGGCAGCGGGGGGACACCGGGGAGCTGTTTTTT,CASRPQGQRGDTGELFF
TRBV20-1,NA,NA,TRBJ2-7,TGCAGTGCTTCAAGGCGGGACACAAGAACCCACTACGAGCAGTACTTC,CSASRRDTRTHYEQYF
TRBV12-3/TRBV12-4,NA,many,TRBJ1-2,TGTGCCAGCAGCTCTACAAGGGTCTCTAACTATGGCTACACCTTC,CASSSTRVSNYGYTF
TRBV3-1,NA,NA,TRBJ1-1,TGTGCCAGCAGCCAAGAGGGTAGGGGAGGCACTGAAGCTTTCTTT,CASSQEGRGGTEAFF
TRBV27,NA,NA,TRBJ1-5,TGTGCCAGCGGGGGAGGGGGGTATAGCAATCAGCCCCAGCATTTT,CASGGGGYSNQPQHF
TRBV29-1,NA,NA,TRBJ2-2,TGCAGCGGAATAGTCGAGAACACCGGGGAGCTGTTTTTT,CSGIVENTGELFF
TRBV7-9,TRBD1,many,TRBJ2-7,TGTGCCAGCAGCCCAGACAGGGGGCAGCGCGAGCAGTACTTC,CASSPDRGQREQYF
TRBV10-3,NA,many,TRBJ2-1,TGTGCCATCAGGAATCTTGGGGGCAGTGAGGGCAATGAGCAGTTCTTC,CAIRNLGGSEGNEQFF
TRBV2,NA,NA,TRBJ2-7,TGTGCCAGCAGTGGTGCGGGCGACAGCTCCTACGAGCAGTACTTC,CASSGAGDSSYEQYF
TRBV10-3,NA,many,TRBJ2-7,TGTGCCATCAGTGAATTGGGCGACGAGGTCTACGAGCAGTACTTC,CAISELGDEVYEQYF
TRBV7-9,NA,NA,TRBJ2-7,TGTGCCAGCAGCTTAGACCGGGGGTACTACGAGCAGTACTTC,CASSLDRGYYEQYF
TRBV29-1,TRBD2,NA,TRBJ2-2,TGCAGCGTTCCAGCGGGAGTAACCGGGGAGCTGTTTTTT,CSVPAGVTGELFF
TRBV28,NA,NA,TRBJ2-7,TGTGCCAGCAGCCCATTTGGGGGGGGCGCATACGAGCAGTACTTC,CASSPFGGGAYEQYF
TRBV5-4,NA,NA,TRBJ1-2,TGTGCCAGCAGCTCGGGACAACCAAATGGCTACACCTTC,CASSSGQPNGYTF
TRBV27,TRBD2,NA,TRBJ2-1,TGTGCCAGCAGTTTGCCGGGAGGGCCCCATGAGCAGTTCTTC,CASSLPGGPHEQFF
TRBV4-3,TRBD1,NA,TRBJ2-7,TGCGCCAGCAGCCAAGAGGGGACAGGGGGCTACGAGCAGTACTTC,CASSQEGTGGYEQYF
TRBV7-2,NA,many,TRBJ2-5,TGTGCCAGCAGCTTATCCCCAGCGCTAGAGACCCAGTACTTC,CASSLSPALETQYF
TRBV11-2,TRBD2,many,TRBJ2-1,TGTGCCAGCAGCTTTGGGGGGGGGTACAATGAGCAGTTCTTC,CASSFGGGYNEQFF
TRBV5-6,TRBD2,many,TRBJ2-1,TGTGCCAGCAGTAGTGGGACTAGCGGGGTATACAATGAGCAGTTCTTC,CASSSGTSGVYNEQFF
TRBV7-2,TRBD1,many,TRBJ2-6,TGTGCCAGCAGCCGACGGGACAGGGCGGTCTCTGGGGCCAACGTCCTGACTTTC,CASSRRDRAVSGANVLTF
TRBV7-6,TRBD1,many,TRBJ1-4,TGTGCCAGCAGCCCTGACAGGGGTAATGAAAAACTGTTTTTT,CASSPDRGNEKLFF
TRBV18,TRBD2,many,TRBJ2-7,TGTGCCAGCTCACCGACGAGACTAGCCCACGAGCAGTACTTC,CASSPTRLAHEQYF
TRBV12-3/TRBV12-4,TRBD1,many,TRBJ2-2,TGTGCCAGCAGTCTTAAGACAGGGGGCGACACCGGGGAGCTGTTTTTT,CASSLKTGGDTGELFF
TRBV5-1,TRBD1,NA,TRBJ1-1,TGCGCCAGCAGCAGGGGACAGCTTGAAGCTTTCTTT,CASSRGQLEAFF
TRBV19,TRBD1,many,TRBJ1-1,TGTGCCAGTAGTACCTTGGGACAGGGGAAGACTGAAGCTTTCTTT,CASSTLGQGKTEAFF
TRBV12-3/TRBV12-4,NA,NA,TRBJ1-1,TGTGCCAGCAGTTTAGTATATAGGAGGACTGAAGCTTTCTTT,CASSLVYRRTEAFF
TRBV30,NA,few,TRBJ1-2,TGTGCCTGGAGTTCCGACACATACTATGGCTACACCTTC,CAWSSDTYYGYTF
TRBV9,NA,many,TRBJ2-3,TGTGCCAGCAGCGTCACAGGCACTAGCACAGATACGCAGTATTTT,CASSVTGTSTDTQYF
TRBV15,NA,few,TRBJ1-1,TGTGCCACCAGCTCACAGCGGAACACTGAAGCTTTCTTT,CATSSQRNTEAFF
TRBV20-1,NA,NA,TRBJ2-5,TGCAGTGCTAGCCACCAGCAAGAGACCCAGTACTTC,CSASHQQETQYF
TRBV7-2,TRBD1,NA,TRBJ2-5,TGTGCCAGCCAGGACAGGACACAAGAGACCCAGTACTTC,CASQDRTQETQYF
TRBV19,NA,NA,TRBJ1-1,TGTGCCAGTAGTACCACGCGGTACACTGAAGCTTTCTTT,CASSTTRYTEAFF
TRBV5-6,NA,many,TRBJ1-5,TGTGCCAGCAGCTTGGCCGGGGAGGGCAGAGGGCCCCAGCATTTT,CASSLAGEGRGPQHF
TRBV20-1,TRBD2,many,TRBJ2-1,TGCAGTGCTAGTTCGCGGACTAGCGGGATCTCCTACAATGAGCAGTTCTTC,CSASSRTSGISYNEQFF
TRBV4-3,NA,few,TRBJ2-3,TGCGCCAGCAGCCAAGATATTATAGAGGGGGGTGGCACAGATACGCAGTATTTT,CASSQDIIEGGGTDTQYF
TRBV27,NA,many,TRBJ1-1,TGTGCCAGCAGTTTATCGCCCCTGGGAGAGGGCACTGAAGCTTTCTTT,CASSLSPLGEGTEAFF
TRBV4-3,NA,NA,TRBJ2-2,TGCGCCAGCAGCCAAGATAATGGAGGGAACACCGGGGAGCTGTTTTTT,CASSQDNGGNTGELFF
TRBV5-6,NA,few,TRBJ2-7,TGTGCCAGCAGCTTGGGCGGGAATACTTACGAGCAGTACTTC,CASSLGGNTYEQYF
TRBV15,NA,few,TRBJ1-5,TGTGCCACCAGCAGAGATTTTGAGGCAGGGGAAGATCAGCCCCAGCATTTT,CATSRDFEAGEDQPQHF
TRBV28,TRBD1,many,TRBJ2-7,TGTGCCAGCAGTTTACTCGGCCTGGGACAGGCCTACGAGCAGTACTTC,CASSLLGLGQAYEQYF
TRBV4-3,TRBD1,few,TRBJ2-7,TGCGCCAGCAGCCCCGGGACAGGGGAGATCTACGAGCAGTACTTC,CASSPGTGEIYEQYF
TRBV4-3,NA,few,TRBJ2-1,TGCGCCAGCAGCCAAGATCCCAGCGGATCCTCCAATGAGCAGTTCTTC,CASSQDPSGSSNEQFF
TRBV14,NA,NA,TRBJ2-7,TGTGCCAGCAGCCAAGATCAAGTCGGCGGACCCTACGAGCAGTACTTC,CASSQDQVGGPYEQYF
TRBV11-2,NA,NA,TRBJ2-1,TGTGCCAGCAGCTTAGTTAGTCAGGAGTACAATGAGCAGTTCTTC,CASSLVSQEYNEQFF
TRBV7-9,TRBD2,many,TRBJ2-7,TGTGCCAGCAGCTCCGGGGGGAGAAACGAGCAGTACTTC,CASSSGGRNEQYF
TRBV7-9,TRBD2,few,TRBJ2-3,TGTGCCAGCAGTTCACTAGGACTAGCAAGCACAGATACGCAGTATTTT,CASSSLGLASTDTQYF
TRBV4-3,NA,many,TRBJ2-2,TGCGCCAGCAGCCCCCGAACCGGGACACCGAACACCGGGGAGCTGTTTTTT,CASSPRTGTPNTGELFF
TRBV28,NA,few,TRBJ1-5,TGTGCCAGCAGTACCGCCAATCAGCCCCAGCATTTT,CASSTANQPQHF